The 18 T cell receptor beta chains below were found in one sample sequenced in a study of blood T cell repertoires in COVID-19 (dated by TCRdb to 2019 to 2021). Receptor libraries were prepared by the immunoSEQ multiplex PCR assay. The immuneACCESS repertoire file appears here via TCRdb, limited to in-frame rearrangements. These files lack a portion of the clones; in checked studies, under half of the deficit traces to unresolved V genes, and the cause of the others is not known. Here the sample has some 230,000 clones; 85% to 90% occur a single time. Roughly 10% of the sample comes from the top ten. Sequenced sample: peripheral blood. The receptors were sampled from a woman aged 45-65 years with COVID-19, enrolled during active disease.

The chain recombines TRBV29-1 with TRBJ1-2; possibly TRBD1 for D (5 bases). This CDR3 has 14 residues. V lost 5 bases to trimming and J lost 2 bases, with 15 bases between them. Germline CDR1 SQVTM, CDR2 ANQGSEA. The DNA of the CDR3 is TGCAGCGTTTCTTTGGGGCAGGACAACTATGGCTACACCTTC. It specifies CSVSLGQDNYGYTF.

CDR3 amino acids: CASTGGPYEQYF. The CDR3 DNA is TGTGCCAGTACAGGGGGCCCCTACGAGCAGTACTTC. The rearrangement joins TRBV28 to TRBJ2-7; 9 nucleotides match TRBD1. This CDR3 comprises 12 residues. The V and J ends lost 9 bases and 2 bases, in that order; junction bases with no gene match: 2. Germline V gene data show CDR1 as MDHEN and CDR2 as SYDVKM.

CDR3 nucleotides: TGTGCCAGCAGCGACGGGACAGGGGGACGTAATTCACCCCTCCACTTT. This sequence encodes CASSDGTGGRNSPLHF. The rearrangement joins TRBV5-8 to TRBJ1-6; TRBD1 aligns across 11 bases. CDR3 size: 16 residues. V dropped 4 bases and J dropped 6; count of bases not matched to a gene: 6. Germline V gene data show CDR1 as SGHTS and CDR2 as YDEGEE.

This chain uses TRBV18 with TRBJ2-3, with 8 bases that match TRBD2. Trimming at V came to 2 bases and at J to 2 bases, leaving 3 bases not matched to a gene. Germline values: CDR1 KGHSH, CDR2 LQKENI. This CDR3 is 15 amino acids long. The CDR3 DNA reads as TGTGCCAGCTCACCATTGCGGGGGGTCACAGATACGCAGTATTTT. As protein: CASSPLRGVTDTQYF.

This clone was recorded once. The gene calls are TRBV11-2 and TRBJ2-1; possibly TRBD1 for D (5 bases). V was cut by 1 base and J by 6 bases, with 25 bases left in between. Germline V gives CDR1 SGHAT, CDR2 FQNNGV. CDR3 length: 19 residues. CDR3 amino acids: CASSLGRGRRGNRGNEQFF. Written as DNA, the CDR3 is TGTGCCAGCAGCTTAGGTCGAGGCAGAAGGGGCAACAGAGGCAATGAGCAGTTCTTC.

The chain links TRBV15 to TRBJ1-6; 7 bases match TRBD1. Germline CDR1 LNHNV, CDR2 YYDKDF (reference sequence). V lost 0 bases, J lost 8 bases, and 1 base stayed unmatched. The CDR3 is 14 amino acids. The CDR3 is CATSRDRGDSPLHF. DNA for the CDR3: TGTGCCACCAGCAGAGACAGGGGGGATTCACCCCTCCACTTT.

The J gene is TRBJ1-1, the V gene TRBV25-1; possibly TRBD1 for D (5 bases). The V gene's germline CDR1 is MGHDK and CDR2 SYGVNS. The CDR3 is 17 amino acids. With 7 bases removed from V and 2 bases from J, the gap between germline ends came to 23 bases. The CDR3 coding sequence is TGTGCCAGCACCTTCTCTAGGGGCGGGACGGGAAACACTGAAGCTTTCTTT. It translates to CASTFSRGGTGNTEAFF.

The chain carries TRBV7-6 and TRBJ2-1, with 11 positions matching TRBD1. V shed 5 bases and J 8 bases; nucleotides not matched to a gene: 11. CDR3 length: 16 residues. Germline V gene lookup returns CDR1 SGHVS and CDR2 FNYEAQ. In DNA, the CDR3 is TGTGCCAGCAGCAAACCGGGACAGGGGGTTGGCCATGAGCAGTTCTTC. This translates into CASSKPGQGVGHEQFF.

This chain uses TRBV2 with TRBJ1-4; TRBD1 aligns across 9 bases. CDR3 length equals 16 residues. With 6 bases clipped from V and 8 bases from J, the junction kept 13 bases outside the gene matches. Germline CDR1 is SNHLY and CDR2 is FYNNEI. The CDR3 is CASRGTGIGPREKLFF. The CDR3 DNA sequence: TGTGCCAGCAGGGGGACAGGGATTGGTCCTCGGGAAAAACTGTTTTTT.

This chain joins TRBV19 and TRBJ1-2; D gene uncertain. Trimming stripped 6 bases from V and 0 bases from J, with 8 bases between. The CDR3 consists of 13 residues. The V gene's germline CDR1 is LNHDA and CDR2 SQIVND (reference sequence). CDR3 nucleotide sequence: TGTGCCAGTAGGCGGGAGTCTAACTATGGCTACACCTTC. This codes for CASRRESNYGYTF.

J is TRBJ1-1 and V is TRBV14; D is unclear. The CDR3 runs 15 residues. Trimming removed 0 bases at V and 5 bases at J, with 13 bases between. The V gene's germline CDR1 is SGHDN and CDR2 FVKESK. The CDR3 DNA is TGTGCCAGCAGCCAAGATGTCTTTTTCAGGACTGAAGCTTTCTTT. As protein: CASSQDVFFRTEAFF. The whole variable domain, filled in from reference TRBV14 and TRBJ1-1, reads EAGVTQFPSHSVIEKGQTVTLRCDPISGHDNLYWYRRVMGKEIKFLLHFVKESKQDESGMPNNRFLAERTGGTYSTLKVQPAELEDSGVYFCASSQDVFFRTEAFFGQGTRLTVV.

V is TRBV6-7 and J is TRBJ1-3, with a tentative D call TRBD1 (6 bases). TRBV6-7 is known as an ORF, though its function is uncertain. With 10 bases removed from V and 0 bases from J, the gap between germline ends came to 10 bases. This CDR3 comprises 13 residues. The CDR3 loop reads CAIIRGSGNTIYF. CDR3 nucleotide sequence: TGTGCCATAATCAGGGGCTCTGGAAACACCATATATTTT.

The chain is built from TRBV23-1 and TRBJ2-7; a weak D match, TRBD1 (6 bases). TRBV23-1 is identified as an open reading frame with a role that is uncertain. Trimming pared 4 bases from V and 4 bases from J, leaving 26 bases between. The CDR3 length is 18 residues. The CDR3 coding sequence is TGCGCCAGCAGTCCTCCGGGTAGCTCGGACAGCACGACATACGAGCAGTACGTC. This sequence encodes CASSPPGSSDSTTYEQYV.

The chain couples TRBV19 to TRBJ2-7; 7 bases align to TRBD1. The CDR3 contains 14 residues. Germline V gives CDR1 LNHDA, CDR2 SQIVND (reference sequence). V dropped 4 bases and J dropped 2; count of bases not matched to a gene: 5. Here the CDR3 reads CASSKWDRTYEQYF. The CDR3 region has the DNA TGTGCCAGTAGTAAGTGGGACAGAACCTACGAGCAGTACTTC.

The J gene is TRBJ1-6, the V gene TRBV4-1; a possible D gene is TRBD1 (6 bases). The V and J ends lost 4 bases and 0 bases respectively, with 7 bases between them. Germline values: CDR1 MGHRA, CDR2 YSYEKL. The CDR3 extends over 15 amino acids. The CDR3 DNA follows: TGCGCCAGCAGCCTACAGGGCTCCTATAATTCACCCCTCCACTTT. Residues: CASSLQGSYNSPLHF.

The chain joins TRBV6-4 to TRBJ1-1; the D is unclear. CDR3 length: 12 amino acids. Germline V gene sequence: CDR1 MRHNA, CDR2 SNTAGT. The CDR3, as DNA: TGTACCTGTGGTACTGCGGACACTGAAGCTTTCTTT. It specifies CTCGTADTEAFF.

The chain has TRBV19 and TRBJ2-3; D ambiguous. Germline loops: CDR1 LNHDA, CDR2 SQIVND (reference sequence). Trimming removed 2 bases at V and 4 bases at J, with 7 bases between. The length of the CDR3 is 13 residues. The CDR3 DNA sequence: TGTGCCAGTAGTATACTGGGCGCAGATACGCAGTATTTT. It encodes CASSILGADTQYF.

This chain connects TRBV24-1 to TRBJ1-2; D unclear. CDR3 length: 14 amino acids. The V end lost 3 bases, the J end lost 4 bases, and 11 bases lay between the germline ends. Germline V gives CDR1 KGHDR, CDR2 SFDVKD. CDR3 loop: CATSDLRSGYGYTF. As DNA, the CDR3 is TGTGCCACCAGTGATCTGAGGTCGGGCTATGGCTACACCTTC.